This TCR beta chain was sequenced during a study of identical twins. Overall study results and limits: Invariant T cells like MAIT and iNKT could partly confound the zero-insertion analyses. Models predicted less out-of-frame TCR alpha sharing in monozygotic twins than was found.

In its sample, this clonotype was seen a few times. Its antigen is unknown. TCRdb processed the 5' RACE reads anew with MiXCR; each CDR3 protein has one entry. The data hold 420,000 or so distinct CDR3 sequences, with roughly 20% observed a single time. Unmatched junction bases numbered 8, after V lost 4 bases and J lost 0 bases. Per germline, CDR1 MNHEY and CDR2 SVGEGT. The CDR3 has 17 amino acids. Specimen: naive T cells sorted from blood. The origin of this receptor is a man aged 45-60 years in good health. This chain joins TRBV6-2 or TRBV6-3 and TRBJ2-3; TRBD2 agrees at 9 bases. The CDR3 spells CASSSPWRGGSTDTQYF. CDR3 DNA: TGTGCCAGCAGTTCCCCCTGGCGGGGGGGTAGCACAGATACGCAGTATTTT.